This T cell receptor beta chain is drawn from a study of T cell responses to AZD1222 COVID-19 vaccine. Background on the study: Recipients boosted at about 4 weeks or about 12 weeks are pooled.

TCRdb's copy holds only in-frame clones and misses some; the assay was immunoSEQ multiplex PCR. The sample contains approximately 180,000 clones, almost 90% of which appear only once. The CDR3 is made up of 17 amino acids. Trimming took 3 bases from V and 2 from J; bases not matched to a gene: 8. Germline V CDR1 and CDR2: LNHNV, YYDKDF (reference sequence). Points from the study as a whole: CD4 TCRs associated with vaccination spanned spike, dominating at 160-218 and 743-854. Just six or seven AZD1222 recipients tested seropositive at baseline.

Details on this clone: What it recognizes is unknown.

The TCR originated in an adult in good health. J is TRBJ1-5 and V is TRBV15; TRBD1 agrees at 9 bases. The sample consisted of peripheral blood, taken on day 0 of AZD1222 vaccination. For the CDR3, the DNA is TGTGCCACCAGCAGTACACAGGGGGCGAGGGGCAATCAGCCCCAGCATTTT. Amino acid sequence: CATSSTQGARGNQPQHF.